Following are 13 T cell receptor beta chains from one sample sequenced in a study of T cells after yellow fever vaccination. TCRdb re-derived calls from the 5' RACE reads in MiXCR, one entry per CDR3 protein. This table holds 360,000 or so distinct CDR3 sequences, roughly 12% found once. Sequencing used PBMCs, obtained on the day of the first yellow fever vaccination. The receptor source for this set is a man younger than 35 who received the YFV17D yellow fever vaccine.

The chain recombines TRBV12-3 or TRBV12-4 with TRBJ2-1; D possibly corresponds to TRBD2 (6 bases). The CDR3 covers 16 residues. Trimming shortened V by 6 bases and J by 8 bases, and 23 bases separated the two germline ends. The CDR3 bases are TGTGCCAGCAGAGGTCCGAGTTTTGTGGGGAGGTATGAGCAGTTCTTC. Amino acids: CASRGPSFVGRYEQFF.

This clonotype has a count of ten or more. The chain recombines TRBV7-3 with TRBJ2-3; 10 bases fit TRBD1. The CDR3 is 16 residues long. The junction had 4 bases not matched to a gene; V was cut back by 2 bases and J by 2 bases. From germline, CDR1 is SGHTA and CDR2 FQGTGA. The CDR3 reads CASSLSGTGVTDTQYF. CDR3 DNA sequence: TGTGCCAGCAGCTTATCCGGGACAGGGGTCACAGATACGCAGTATTTT.

The CDR3 reads CASSFLQPQHF. The CDR3 bases are TGTGCCAGCAGCTTTTTACAGCCCCAGCATTTT. The rearrangement joins TRBV5-6 to TRBJ1-5; D is uncertain. From germline, CDR1 is SGHDT and CDR2 YYEEEE. CDR3 length: 11 amino acids. Trimming removed 2 bases from V and 7 bases from J, with 4 bases in between.

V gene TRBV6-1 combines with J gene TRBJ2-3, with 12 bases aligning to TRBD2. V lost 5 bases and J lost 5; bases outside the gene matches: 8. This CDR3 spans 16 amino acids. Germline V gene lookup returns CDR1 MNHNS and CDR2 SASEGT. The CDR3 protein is CASSRTSGGLGDTQYF. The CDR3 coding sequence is TGTGCCAGCAGTCGCACTAGCGGGGGGCTAGGAGATACGCAGTATTTT.

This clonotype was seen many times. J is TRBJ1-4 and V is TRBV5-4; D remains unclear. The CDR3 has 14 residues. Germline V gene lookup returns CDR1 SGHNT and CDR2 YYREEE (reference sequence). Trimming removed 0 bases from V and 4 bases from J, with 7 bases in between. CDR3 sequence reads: CASSLGQNNEKLFF. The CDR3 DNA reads TGTGCCAGCAGCTTGGGACAAAATAATGAAAAACTGTTTTTT.

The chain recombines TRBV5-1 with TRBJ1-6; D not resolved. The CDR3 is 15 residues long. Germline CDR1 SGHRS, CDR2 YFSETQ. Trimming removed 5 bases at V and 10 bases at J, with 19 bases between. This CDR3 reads CASSQFGRSDSPLHF. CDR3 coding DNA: TGCGCCAGCAGTCAATTCGGACGTTCGGACTCACCCCTCCACTTT.

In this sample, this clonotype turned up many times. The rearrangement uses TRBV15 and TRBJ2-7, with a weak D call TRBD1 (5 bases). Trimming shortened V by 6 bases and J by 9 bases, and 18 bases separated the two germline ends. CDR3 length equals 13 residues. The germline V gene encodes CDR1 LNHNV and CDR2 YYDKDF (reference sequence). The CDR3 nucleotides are TGTGCCACCAGTACAGGTTTTGGTTTCGGGCAGTACGTC. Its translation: CATSTGFGFGQYV.

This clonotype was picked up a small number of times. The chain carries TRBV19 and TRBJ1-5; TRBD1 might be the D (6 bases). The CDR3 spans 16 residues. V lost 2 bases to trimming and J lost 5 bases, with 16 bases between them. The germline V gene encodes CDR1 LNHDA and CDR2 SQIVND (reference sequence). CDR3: CASSIKGEGTYQPQHF. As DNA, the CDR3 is TGTGCCAGTAGTATAAAGGGGGAGGGAACCTATCAGCCCCAGCATTTT.

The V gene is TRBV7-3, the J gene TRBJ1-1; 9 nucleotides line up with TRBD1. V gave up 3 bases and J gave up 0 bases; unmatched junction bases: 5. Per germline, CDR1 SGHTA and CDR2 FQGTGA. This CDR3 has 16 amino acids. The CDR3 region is CASSLGQGLMNTEAFF. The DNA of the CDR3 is TGTGCCAGCAGCTTGGGACAGGGATTAATGAACACTGAAGCTTTCTTT.

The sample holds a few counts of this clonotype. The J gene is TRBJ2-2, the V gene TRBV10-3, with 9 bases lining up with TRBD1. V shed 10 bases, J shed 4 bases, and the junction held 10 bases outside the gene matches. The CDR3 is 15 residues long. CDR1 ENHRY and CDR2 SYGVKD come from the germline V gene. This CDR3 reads CATQPGQGPTGELFF. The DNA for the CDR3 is TGTGCCACACAACCGGGACAGGGACCCACCGGGGAGCTGTTTTTT.

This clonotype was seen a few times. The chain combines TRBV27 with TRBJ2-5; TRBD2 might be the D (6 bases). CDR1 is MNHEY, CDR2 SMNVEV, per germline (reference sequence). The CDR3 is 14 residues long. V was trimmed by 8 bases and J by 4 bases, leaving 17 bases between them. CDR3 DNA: TGTGCCAGCGGGGGTGGAGGGGAAGGAGAGACCCAGTACTTC. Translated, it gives CASGGGGEGETQYF.

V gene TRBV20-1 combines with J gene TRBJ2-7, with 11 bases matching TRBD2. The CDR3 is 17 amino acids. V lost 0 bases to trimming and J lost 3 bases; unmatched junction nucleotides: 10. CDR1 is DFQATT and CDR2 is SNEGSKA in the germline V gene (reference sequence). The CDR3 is CSARELKLAGAYYEQYF. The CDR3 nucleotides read TGCAGTGCTAGAGAGCTGAAACTAGCGGGGGCGTACTACGAGCAGTACTTC.

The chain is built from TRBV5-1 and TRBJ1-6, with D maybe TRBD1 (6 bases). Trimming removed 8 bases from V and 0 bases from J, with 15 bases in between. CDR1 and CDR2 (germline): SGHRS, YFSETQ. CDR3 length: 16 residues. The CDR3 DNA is TGCGCCAGTGGACAGTTCGGCAGCTCCTATAATTCACCCCTCCACTTT. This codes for CASGQFGSSYNSPLHF.